Sequencing of this T cell receptor (beta chain) was carried out in a study of cytomegalovirus exposure and HLA in healthy donors. Findings and caveats of the study: In a later analysis, donors in an Asian-associated ancestry cluster reportedly had fewer N-insertions in productive TCRs than the cohort mean. As a later analysis showed, a missense DCLRE1C variant was linked to trimming of TCR beta V- and J-genes.

Concerning this clone: The antigen is not known.

The primer mix had 60 Vbeta and 13 Jbeta primers. Here immunoSEQ multiplex PCR was the method, and the copy in TCRdb shows in-frame clones only, minus some. The table includes about 140,000 clones, 60% to 80% detected once. The CDR3 is 16 residues long. With 6 bases clipped from V and 0 bases from J, the junction kept 6 bases outside the gene matches. The germline gives CDR1 MGHDK, CDR2 SYGVNS. Sample: PBMCs. This chain uses TRBV25-1 with TRBJ1-3; 9 nucleotides line up with TRBD1. This sequence was found in a woman between 45 and 60 years old in good health and CMV-seronegative. The CDR3 nucleotides are TGTGCCAGCAGGACAGGGGGGCTCTCCTCTGGAAACACCATATATTTT. This gives the protein CASRTGGLSSGNTIYF.